The 19 T cell receptor beta chains in this list originate from one sample, sequenced in a study of T cell responses to AZD1222 COVID-19 vaccine. Profiling relied on immunoSEQ multiplex PCR, and the TCRdb table lists in-frame clones only, not all of them. The table shows around 120,000 clones, with 92% occurring only once. Source: peripheral blood, taken 28 days after the second AZD1222 dose. These receptors were taken from an adult who received the AZD1222 COVID-19 vaccine.

The V and J genes are TRBV9 and TRBJ2-1, with D unresolved. The germline CDR1 and CDR2 sequences are SGDLS and YYNGEE. This CDR3 is built from 13 residues. Deletions cut 0 bases from V and 4 bases from J, with 5 bases between. The CDR3 bases are TGTGCCAGCAGCGTAGGTATTTACAATGAGCAGTTCTTC. It codes for CASSVGIYNEQFF.

The genes are TRBV3-1 (or the pseudogene TRBV3-2) and TRBJ2-4; D uncertain. CDR1 and CDR2 from the germline V gene are LGHDT and YNNKEL (reference sequence). The V and J ends lost 0 bases and 0 bases respectively, with 6 bases between them. This CDR3 spans 15 amino acids. CDR3 loop: CASSQDTIAKNIQYF. CDR3 DNA: TGTGCCAGCAGCCAAGACACTATAGCCAAAAACATTCAGTACTTC.

This chain uses TRBV5-1 with TRBJ2-2; 9 positions match TRBD1. Looked up from germline, CDR1 is SGHRS and CDR2 is YFSETQ. The CDR3 runs to 15 residues. V was pared by 6 bases and J by 1 base, with 4 bases of the junction left unmatched. DNA of the CDR3: TGCGCCAGCATCCAGACAGGGGGGAACACCGGGGAGCTGTTTTTT. This sequence encodes CASIQTGGNTGELFF.

The gene calls are TRBV5-1 and TRBJ1-2; weak D call: TRBD1 (5 bases). Germline CDR1 and CDR2: SGHRS and YFSETQ. The CDR3 has 12 residues. The V end was cut by 3 bases, the J end by 5 bases, with 8 bases between. The chain's CDR3 is CASSWGTYGYTF. For the CDR3, the DNA is TGCGCCAGCAGCTGGGGGACTTATGGCTACACCTTC.

V gene TRBV2 combines with J gene TRBJ1-4; D perhaps matches TRBD1 (6 bases). The germline V gene encodes CDR1 SNHLY and CDR2 FYNNEI. V was trimmed by 2 bases and J by 8 bases, leaving 9 bases between them. The CDR3 loop spans 13 amino acids. CDR3 in DNA: TGTGCCAGCAGTGAAAGGAGGGGGGAAAAACTGTTTTTT. Its protein is CASSERRGEKLFF.

This clone has a single count. The chain joins TRBV7-9 to TRBJ2-1; D is ambiguous. Looked up from germline, CDR1 is SEHNR and CDR2 is FQNEAQ (reference sequence). V was pared by 5 bases and J by 4 bases, with 12 bases between. The CDR3 covers 14 residues. DNA for the CDR3: TGTGCCAGCAGCACCTATACGGGTTACAATGAGCAGTTCTTC. Amino acid sequence: CASSTYTGYNEQFF.

The rearrangement uses TRBV19 and TRBJ2-2; 7 nucleotides match TRBD1. Germline V gene data show CDR1 as LNHDA and CDR2 as SQIVND (reference sequence). V shed 5 bases, J shed 1 base, and the junction held 10 bases outside the gene matches. The length of the CDR3 is 17 residues. CDR3 bases: TGTGCCAGTAGTCCTCACCGCCGACAGGGGAACACCGGGGAGCTGTTTTTT. Amino acids: CASSPHRRQGNTGELFF.

The chain couples TRBV7-6 to TRBJ2-7, with a possible D match to TRBD1 (5 bases). The CDR3 totals 15 residues. The V end was cut by 2 bases, the J end by 1 base, with 12 bases between. Germline values: CDR1 SGHVS, CDR2 FNYEAQ. CDR3 amino acids: CASSLIQGNSYEQYF. CDR3 nucleotide sequence: TGTGCCAGCAGCTTAATCCAGGGAAATTCCTACGAGCAGTACTTC.

The chain couples TRBV7-3 to TRBJ2-2; 10 bases match TRBD1. Germline V gene data show CDR1 as SGHTA and CDR2 as FQGTGA. The CDR3 spans 15 residues. V gave up 3 bases and J gave up 4 bases; unmatched junction bases: 2. Here the CDR3 reads CASSFDRGPTGELFF. CDR3 nucleotides: TGTGCCAGCAGCTTTGACAGGGGGCCCACCGGGGAGCTGTTTTTT.

The chain joins TRBV30 to TRBJ1-5, with D unresolved. CDR1 is GTSNPN and CDR2 is SVGIG in the germline V gene (reference sequence). The CDR3 covers 13 residues. V lost 7 bases, J lost 0 bases, and 10 bases lay in between. The CDR3 spells CASSGYSNQPQHF. The CDR3 DNA sequence: TGTGCCTCCTCGGGGTATAGCAATCAGCCCCAGCATTTT.

The V and J genes are TRBV5-1 and TRBJ2-1, with 11 bases lining up with TRBD2. The J segment lost 3 bases and the V segment lost 4 bases, leaving 3 bases of the junction unmatched. Germline CDR1 SGHRS, CDR2 YFSETQ. CDR3 size: 15 residues. The DNA for the CDR3 is TGCGCCAGCAGCGCCGGGACTAGCGGCTACAATGAGCAGTTCTTC. Translation gives CASSAGTSGYNEQFF. The full variable domain, with the rest looked up from reference TRBV5-1 and TRBJ2-1, is KAGVTQTPRYLIKTRGQQVTLSCSPISGHRSVSWYQQTPGQGLQFLFEYFSETQRNKGNFPGRFSGRQFSNSRSEMNVSTLELGDSALYLCASSAGTSGYNEQFFGPGTRLTVL.

The J gene is TRBJ1-2, the V gene TRBV21-1. TRBV21-1 is described as a pseudogene. The CDR3 spans 13 residues. CDR3: CASLLSCNYGYTF. In DNA, the CDR3 is TGTGCCAGCCTGCTCTCGTGTAACTATGGCTACACCTTC.

Comment on this clone: Additional DNA sequences in this sample encode the identical CDR3. This chain links TRBV5-1 with TRBJ2-3; no clear D gene. The V and J ends lost 0 bases and 0 bases respectively, with 5 bases between them. Germline V gives CDR1 SGHRS, CDR2 YFSETQ. The CDR3 consists of 14 residues. In DNA form, the CDR3 reads TGCGCCAGCAGCTTGGGTGATAGCACAGATACGCAGTATTTT. Translation: CASSLGDSTDTQYF. Complete variable domain (other parts from reference TRBV5-1 and TRBJ2-3): KAGVTQTPRYLIKTRGQQVTLSCSPISGHRSVSWYQQTPGQGLQFLFEYFSETQRNKGNFPGRFSGRQFSNSRSEMNVSTLELGDSALYLCASSLGDSTDTQYFGPGTRLTVL.

The rearrangement uses TRBV7-9 and TRBJ2-1; D is ambiguous. Between the trimmed V and J ends, which lost 6 bases and 6 bases, there was a span of 15 bases. The CDR3 contains 14 residues. CDR1 is SEHNR and CDR2 is FQNEAQ in the germline V gene (reference sequence). The CDR3 is CASSLGSSGNEQFF. The CDR3 DNA follows: TGTGCCAGCAGTTTGGGATCGTCGGGCAATGAGCAGTTCTTC.

V usage is TRBV14 and J usage is TRBJ2-7, with D maybe TRBD2 (6 bases). Trimming shortened V by 1 base and J by 6 bases, and 10 bases separated the two germline ends. The CDR3 sequence is 13 residues long. Germline V gene data show CDR1 as SGHDN and CDR2 as FVKESK. As DNA, the CDR3 is TGTGCCAGCAGCCAAGTCATCGGGGGCGAGCAGTACTTC. Encoded protein: CASSQVIGGEQYF.

The chain is built from TRBV10-3 and TRBJ1-1; D is perhaps TRBD1 (5 bases). CDR1 and CDR2 (germline): ENHRY, SYGVKD. Trimming took off 6 bases at V and 0 bases at J, with 8 bases between the two ends. The CDR3 is 13 residues long. CDR3 bases: TGTGCCATCAGCGGGGCCCTGAACACTGAAGCTTTCTTT. Encoded protein: CAISGALNTEAFF.

CDR3 sequence reads: CASSAPSVRGIQETQYF. CDR3 bases: TGTGCCAGCAGCGCACCCTCGGTTAGGGGGATCCAAGAGACCCAGTACTTC. This rearrangement joins TRBV9 to TRBJ2-5; tentatively, D is TRBD1 (6 bases). Germline-derived CDR1 and CDR2 are SGDLS and YYNGEE. The CDR3 loop spans 17 amino acids. Trimming removed 3 bases from V and 1 base from J, with 19 bases in between.

This sequence joins TRBV7-9 and TRBJ2-7; D is unresolved. V lost 5 bases and J lost 2, with 7 bases in between. This CDR3 comprises 12 residues. Per germline, CDR1 SEHNR and CDR2 FQNEAQ (reference sequence). The CDR3 region has the DNA TGTGCCAGCAGCACTGACACCTACGAGCAGTACTTC. Its translation: CASSTDTYEQYF.

The genes are TRBV4-2 and TRBJ2-1, with 7 bases matching TRBD1. The J segment lost 3 bases and the V segment lost 4 bases, leaving 3 bases of the junction unmatched. The germline gives CDR1 LGHNA, CDR2 YNFKEQ. This CDR3 has 14 residues. CDR3 sequence reads: CASSRDSYYNEQFF. The CDR3 DNA follows: TGTGCCAGCAGCCGGGACAGTTACTACAATGAGCAGTTCTTC.